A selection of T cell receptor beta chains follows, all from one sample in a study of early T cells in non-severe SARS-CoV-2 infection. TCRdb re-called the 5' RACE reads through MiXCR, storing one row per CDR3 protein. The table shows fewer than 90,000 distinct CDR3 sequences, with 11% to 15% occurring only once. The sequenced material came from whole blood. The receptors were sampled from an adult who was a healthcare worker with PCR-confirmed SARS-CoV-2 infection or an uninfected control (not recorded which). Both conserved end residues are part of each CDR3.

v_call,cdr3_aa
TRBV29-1,CSALDREGTNEKLFF
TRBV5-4,CASSAGTEAFF
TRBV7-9,CASSRTDFYTF
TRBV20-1,CSAPRARSNYGYTF
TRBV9,CASSGGTRNPIF
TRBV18,CATGQAFNTEAFF
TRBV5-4,CASSLVGTGKQYF
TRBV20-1,CSARDPGQVSYEQYF
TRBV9,CASSAGLADQETQYF
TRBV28,CASSQTGTGGDEQFF
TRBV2,CASSRGGNEQFF
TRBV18,CASSPAGTSQETQYF
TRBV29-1,CSARDSYNEQFF
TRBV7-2,CASSFLAMVNYEQYF
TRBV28,CASRTGDYTIYF
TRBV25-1,CASSEVSGGYTF
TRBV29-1,CSVEDKQVGNTIYF
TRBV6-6,CASSSDSANYGYTF
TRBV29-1,CSVQDAYNEQFF
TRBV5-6,CASSPGRVFSPLHF
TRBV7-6,CASSLGSQGTTIPLGEAFF
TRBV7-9,CASSLSGPHGYTF
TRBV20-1,CSARDQFTGNTIYF
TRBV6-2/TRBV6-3,CASSYPLDRADTGELFF
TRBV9,CASSVGIGAGNSGNTIYF
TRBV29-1,CSVAAGTWYEQFF
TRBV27,CASSLSSGTGGKTQYF
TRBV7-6,CASSAGGPSTSQYF
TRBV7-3,CASSLSRGVNTGELFF
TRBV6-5,CASKLRTGASDEQFF
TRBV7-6,CASSLDRGGYNEQFF
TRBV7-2,CASSLRGQGNEQFF
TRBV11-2,CASESLPGQRKANYGYTF
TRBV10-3,CAIRGDRGNFTEAFF
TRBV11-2,CASSVTTGTGRNSPLHF
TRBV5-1,CASSLDGVTGLAEAFF
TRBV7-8,CASSLVAGNTIYF
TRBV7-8,CASSLRTDYEQYF
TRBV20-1,CSAPTTNPDTQYF
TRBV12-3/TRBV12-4,CASSRSPEPQHF
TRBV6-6,CASSSPSGGTDNSPLHF
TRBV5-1,CASSLGGFGNQPQHF
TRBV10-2,CASVRRTGSGNTIYF
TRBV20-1,CSAEPGTGGLNYGYTF
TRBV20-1,CRRQRTPYEQYF
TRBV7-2,CASSLVQTPAYEQYF
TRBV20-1,CSARDIRGGWNEQFF
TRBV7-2,CASSLDGANYGYTF
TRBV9,CASSVGSNGEKLFF
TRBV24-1,CATRGLAGEDYEQYF
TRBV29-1,CSVGRGAPADTQYF
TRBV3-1,CASSLVSGDSYNEQFF
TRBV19,CASADGRGHTDTQYF
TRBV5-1,CASSPLAGGPNTGELFF
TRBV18,CASSQGAAGGYTF
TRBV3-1,CASSQERGSGYTF
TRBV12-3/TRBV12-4,CASSSTGTASNEKLFF
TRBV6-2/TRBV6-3,CASRRQLNTEAFF